The 15 T cell receptor beta chains presented below share a single source sample, sequenced in a study of lymphopenia after photon versus proton radiotherapy. The assay was immunoSEQ multiplex PCR, and TCRdb's table has in-frame clones only and misses some. The table records about 16,000 clones, 70% to 90% of them present only once. Sequenced material: peripheral blood, taken from a patient treated with proton-based radiotherapy. All receptors come from a man aged 70 or older with pancreatic cancer.

The chain uses TRBV15 and TRBJ1-5; no firm D call. With 0 bases removed from V and 3 bases from J, the gap between germline ends came to 12 bases. CDR1 and CDR2 (germline): LNHNV, YYDKDF (reference sequence). This CDR3 spans 16 amino acids. For the CDR3, the DNA is TGTGCCACCAGCAGAGATGCGGCAGAGATCAATCAGCCCCAGCATTTT. Its translation: CATSRDAAEINQPQHF.

The chain is built from TRBV28 and TRBJ2-7, with TRBD1 identical over 12 bases. The V segment lost 5 bases and the J segment 3 bases; nucleotides outside the gene matches: 5. Germline V gene lookup returns CDR1 MDHEN and CDR2 SYDVKM. The length of the CDR3 is 15 residues. The CDR3 loop reads CASSPGQGAVYEQYF. DNA of the CDR3: TGTGCCAGCAGTCCGGGACAGGGGGCCGTCTACGAGCAGTACTTC.

The CDR3 sequence: CASSITHTQRIEKLFF. The CDR3 nucleotides read TGTGCCAGTAGTATTACCCATACTCAAAGAATTGAAAAACTGTTTTTT. The chain joins TRBV19 to TRBJ1-4; the D is unclear. Trimming took 3 bases from V and 7 from J, leaving 18 bases between them. This CDR3 contains 16 residues. CDR1 and CDR2 from the germline V gene are LNHDA and SQIVND (reference sequence).

The chain recombines TRBV9 with TRBJ1-1; no firm D call. Germline assignment: CDR1 SGDLS and CDR2 YYNGEE. The CDR3 sequence is 13 residues long. V lost 4 bases to trimming and J lost 0 bases, with 7 bases between them. The CDR3 DNA follows: TGTGCCAGCAGCCCACAGTTGAACACTGAAGCTTTCTTT. It specifies CASSPQLNTEAFF.

The chain carries TRBV6-6 and TRBJ2-5; D is perhaps TRBD1 (6 bases). The DNA end is a closer match to TRBJ2-7, so the J assignment may be wrong. Germline V gene sequence: CDR1 MNHNY, CDR2 SVGAGI (reference sequence). The CDR3 runs 13 residues. The CDR3 sequence: CASLNDRPHEQYF. DNA for the CDR3: TGTGCCAGCCTAAACGACAGGCCCCACGAGCAGTACTTC.

This chain joins TRBV19 and TRBJ1-2; D possibly corresponds to TRBD1 (5 bases). Germline CDR1 reads LNHDA; CDR2 reads SQIVND (reference sequence). V was pared by 11 bases and J by 1 base, with 20 bases between. This CDR3 has 15 residues. The CDR3 here is CAARGFGGVNYGYTF. In DNA, the CDR3 is TGTGCCGCACGGGGGTTCGGGGGTGTTAACTATGGCTACACCTTC.

The chain combines TRBV7-9 with TRBJ2-1; 7 bases map to TRBD2. The CDR3 length is 15 residues. Per the germline V gene, CDR1 is SEHNR and CDR2 is FQNEAQ (reference sequence). V shed 3 bases, J shed 5 bases, and the junction held 7 bases outside the gene matches. Here the CDR3 DNA reads TGTGCCAGCAGCTTGGGGGGACTACCGAACAATGAGCAGTTCTTC. Translation gives CASSLGGLPNNEQFF.

The chain links TRBV30 to TRBJ2-5, with D hard to call. Germline CDR1 and CDR2: GTSNPN and SVGIG (reference sequence). The V end lost 2 bases, the J end lost 7 bases, and 14 bases lay between the germline ends. The CDR3 has 13 residues. CDR3 amino acids: CAWSSLSSWTQYF. Here the CDR3 DNA reads TGTGCCTGGAGTTCGCTCAGCTCCTGGACCCAGTACTTC.

This clone came up a few times. The chain combines TRBV2 with TRBJ1-5; no reliable D call. Germline V CDR1 and CDR2: SNHLY, FYNNEI. CDR3 length: 16 residues. With 2 bases removed from V and 3 bases from J, the gap between germline ends came to 14 bases. CDR3: CASSEYFQDSNQPQHF. CDR3 in DNA: TGTGCCAGCAGTGAATATTTCCAGGATTCCAATCAGCCCCAGCATTTT. The full variable domain, in which reference TRBV2 and TRBJ1-5 provide the parts outside the CDR3, is EPEVTQTPSHQVTQMGQEVILRCVPISNHLYFYWYRQILGQKVEFLVSFYNNEISEKSEIFDDQFSVERPDGSNFTLKIRSTKLEDSAMYFCASSEYFQDSNQPQHFGDGTRLSIL.

This clone was counted between two and nine times. The chain joins TRBV29-1 to TRBJ2-1, with 9 bases matching TRBD2. V lost 1 base to trimming and J lost 5 bases; unmatched junction nucleotides: 0. Per the germline V gene, CDR1 is SQVTM and CDR2 is ANQGSEA. The CDR3 has 13 residues. The CDR3 nucleotides are TGCAGCGTTGAAGGACTAGCGGACAATGAGCAGTTCTTC. Amino acid sequence: CSVEGLADNEQFF.

CDR3 in amino acids: CATRGQGGSPLHF. DNA of the CDR3: TGTGCCACCAGGGGTCAGGGGGGTTCACCCCTCCACTTT. V usage is TRBV2 and J usage is TRBJ1-6; 7 nucleotides match TRBD1. The junction had 9 bases not matched to a gene; V was cut back by 10 bases and J by 9 bases. The germline V gene has CDR1 SNHLY and CDR2 FYNNEI. This CDR3 contains 13 residues.

The chain employs TRBV10-3 and TRBJ2-1, with D perhaps TRBD1 (6 bases). This CDR3 contains 14 residues. V lost 0 bases, J lost 6 bases, and 9 bases lay in between. Germline CDR1 reads ENHRY; CDR2 reads SYGVKD. CDR3: CAISESRGGNEQFF. As DNA, the CDR3 is TGTGCCATCAGTGAGTCGAGAGGGGGCAATGAGCAGTTCTTC.

This clone was counted a single time. The chain employs TRBV6-1 and TRBJ1-3, with unresolved D. The CDR3 has 12 amino acids. The V and J ends lost 8 bases and 0 bases respectively, with 5 bases between them. Looked up from germline, CDR1 is MNHNS and CDR2 is SASEGT. The CDR3 here is CASGISGNTIYF. The DNA for the CDR3 is TGTGCCAGCGGCATCTCTGGAAACACCATATATTTT.

This clone showed up just a few times. The chain carries TRBV11-2 and TRBJ2-7; D is possibly TRBD1 (5 bases). V was trimmed by 8 bases and J by 0 bases, leaving 14 bases between them. The germline V gene encodes CDR1 SGHAT and CDR2 FQNNGV. The CDR3 loop spans 14 amino acids. CDR3 DNA sequence: TGTGCCAGCTCGTTTGTAGACAGCTCCTACGAGCAGTACTTC. This sequence encodes CASSFVDSSYEQYF.

This rearrangement joins TRBV11-3 to TRBJ2-2, with D maybe TRBD1 (6 bases). Germline V gene data show CDR1 as SGHNT and CDR2 as YENEEA. V lost 5 bases and J 5 bases, leaving 12 bases between the germline ends. This CDR3 is 14 amino acids long. CDR3 nucleotide sequence: TGTGCCAGCAGCGTATACAGGGTTACCGGGGAGCTGTTTTTT. Its protein product is CASSVYRVTGELFF.